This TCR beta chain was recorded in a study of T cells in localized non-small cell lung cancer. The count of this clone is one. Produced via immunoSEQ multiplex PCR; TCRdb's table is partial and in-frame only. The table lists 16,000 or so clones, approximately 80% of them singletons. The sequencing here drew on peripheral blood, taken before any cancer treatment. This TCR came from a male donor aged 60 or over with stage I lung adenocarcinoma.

The CDR3 region is CASHLKFWSRASTGELFF. CDR3 nucleotide sequence: TGTGCCAGCCACCTTAAATTTTGGTCAAGGGCGAGCACCGGGGAGCTGTTTTTT. The chain has TRBV2 and TRBJ2-2; D is unclear. V lost 8 bases to trimming and J lost 4 bases, with 26 bases between them. CDR3 size: 18 residues. The germline V gene encodes CDR1 SNHLY and CDR2 FYNNEI.